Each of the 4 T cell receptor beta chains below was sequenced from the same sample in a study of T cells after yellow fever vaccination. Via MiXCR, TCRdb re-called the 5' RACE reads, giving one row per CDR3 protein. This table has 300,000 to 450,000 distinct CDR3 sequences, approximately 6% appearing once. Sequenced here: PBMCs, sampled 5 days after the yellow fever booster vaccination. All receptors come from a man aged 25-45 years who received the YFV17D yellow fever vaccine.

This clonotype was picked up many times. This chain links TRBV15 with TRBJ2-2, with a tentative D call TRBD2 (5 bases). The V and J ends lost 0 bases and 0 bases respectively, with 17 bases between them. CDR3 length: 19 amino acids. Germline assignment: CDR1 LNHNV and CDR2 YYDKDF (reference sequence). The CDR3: CATSRDQVLEVSNTGELFF. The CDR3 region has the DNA TGTGCCACCAGCAGAGATCAAGTCCTGGAGGTTTCGAACACCGGGGAGCTGTTTTTT. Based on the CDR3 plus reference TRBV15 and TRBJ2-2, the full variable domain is DAMVIQNPRYQVTQFGKPVTLSCSQTLNHNVMYWYQQKSSQAPKLLFHYYDKDFNNEADTPDNFQSRRPNTSFCFLDIRSPGLGDTAMYLCATSRDQVLEVSNTGELFFGEGSRLTVL.

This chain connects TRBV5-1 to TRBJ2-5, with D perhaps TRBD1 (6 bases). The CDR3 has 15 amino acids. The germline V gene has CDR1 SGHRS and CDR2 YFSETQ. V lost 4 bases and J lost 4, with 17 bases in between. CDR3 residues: CASSAGTNSRETQYF. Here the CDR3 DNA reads TGCGCCAGCAGCGCCGGGACAAACAGCCGAGAGACCCAGTACTTC.

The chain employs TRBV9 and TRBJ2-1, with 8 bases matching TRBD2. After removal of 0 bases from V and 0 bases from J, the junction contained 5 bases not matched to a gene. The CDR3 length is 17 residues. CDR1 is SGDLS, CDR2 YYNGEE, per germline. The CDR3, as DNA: TGTGCCAGCAGCGTAGAAACGGGAGGGAGCTCCTACAATGAGCAGTTCTTC. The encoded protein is CASSVETGGSSYNEQFF.

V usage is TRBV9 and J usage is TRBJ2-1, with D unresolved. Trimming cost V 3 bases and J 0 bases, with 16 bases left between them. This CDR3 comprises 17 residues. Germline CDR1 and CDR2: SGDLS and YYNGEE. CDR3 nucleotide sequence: TGTGCCAGCAGCGCTGCGAGGTCGCCAAGCTCCTACAATGAGCAGTTCTTC. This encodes CASSAARSPSSYNEQFF.